This T cell receptor beta chain was observed in a study of cytomegalovirus exposure and HLA in healthy donors. The study's findings and limits: Later analysis showed most CMV-associated TCR beta chains appearing HLA-restricted. A previous analysis found most TCR beta V segments productive roughly 90% or roughly 30% of the time. Overall, roughly 160 TCR beta chains were annotated as cytomegalovirus-associated. An observed cluster of highly shared sequence variants was recorded as a likely sequencing artifact.

This clone occurred a few times. Its antigen is as yet unknown. This CDR3 contains 13 residues. Germline CDR1 reads MNHEY; CDR2 reads SVGAGI. Primers: 60 Vbeta forward and 13 Jbeta reverse. The protocol was immunoSEQ multiplex PCR, while the TCRdb copy is restricted to in-frame clones and leaves out a portion. The sample has 200,000 to 250,000 clones; under 80% are singletons. This chain joins TRBV6-5 and TRBJ2-2; D is perhaps TRBD1 (5 bases). Matching the DNA end better, TRBJ1-1 makes the J call doubtful. This TCR came from a woman aged 25-40 years in good health and CMV-seronegative. Sequencing was carried out using PBMCs. In DNA form, the CDR3 reads TGTGCCAGCAGTTACCTCGGACAACCTGAAGCTTTCTTT. Encoded protein: CASSYLGQPEAFF.